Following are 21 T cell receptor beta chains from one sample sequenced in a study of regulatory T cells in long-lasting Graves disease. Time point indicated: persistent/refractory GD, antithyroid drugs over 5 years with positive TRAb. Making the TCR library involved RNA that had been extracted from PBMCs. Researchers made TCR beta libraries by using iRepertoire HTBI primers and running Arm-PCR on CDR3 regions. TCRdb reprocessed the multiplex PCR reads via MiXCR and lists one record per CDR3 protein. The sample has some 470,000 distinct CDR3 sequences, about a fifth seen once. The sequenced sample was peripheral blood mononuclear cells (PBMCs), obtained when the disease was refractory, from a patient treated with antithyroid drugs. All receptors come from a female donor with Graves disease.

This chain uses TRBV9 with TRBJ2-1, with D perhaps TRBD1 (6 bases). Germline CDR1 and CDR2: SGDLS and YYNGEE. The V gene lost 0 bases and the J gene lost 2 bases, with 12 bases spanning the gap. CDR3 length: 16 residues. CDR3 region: CASSVAWDTTYNEQFF. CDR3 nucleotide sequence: TGTGCCAGCAGCGTAGCTTGGGACACCACCTACAATGAGCAGTTCTTC.

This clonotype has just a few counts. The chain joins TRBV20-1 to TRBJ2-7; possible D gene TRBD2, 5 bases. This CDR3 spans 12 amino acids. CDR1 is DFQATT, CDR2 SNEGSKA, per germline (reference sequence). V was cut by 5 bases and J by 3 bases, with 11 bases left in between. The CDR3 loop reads CSALSEGYEQYF. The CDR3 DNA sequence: TGCAGTGCTCTCTCTGAGGGCTACGAGCAGTACTTC.

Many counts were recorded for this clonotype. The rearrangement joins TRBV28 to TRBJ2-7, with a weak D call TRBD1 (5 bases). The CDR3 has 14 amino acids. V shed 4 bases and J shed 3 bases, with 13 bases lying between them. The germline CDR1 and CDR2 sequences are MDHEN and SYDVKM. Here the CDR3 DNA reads TGTGCCAGCAGTTCCCAGGGCGACCGCTACGAGCAGTACTTC. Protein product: CASSSQGDRYEQYF.

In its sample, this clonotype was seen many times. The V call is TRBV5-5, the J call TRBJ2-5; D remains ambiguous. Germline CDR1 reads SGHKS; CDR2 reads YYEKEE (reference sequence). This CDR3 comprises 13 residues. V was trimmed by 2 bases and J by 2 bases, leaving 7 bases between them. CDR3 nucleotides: TGTGCCAGCAGCTTAGTGCAGCAAGAGACCCAGTACTTC. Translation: CASSLVQQETQYF.

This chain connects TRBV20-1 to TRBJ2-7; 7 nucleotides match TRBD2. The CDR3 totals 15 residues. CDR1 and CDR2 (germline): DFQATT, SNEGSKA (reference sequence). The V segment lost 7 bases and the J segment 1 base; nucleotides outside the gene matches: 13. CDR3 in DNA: TGCAGTGGAGTAGGGGAGTCGGGAGGATCCTACGAGCAGTACTTC. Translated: CSGVGESGGSYEQYF.

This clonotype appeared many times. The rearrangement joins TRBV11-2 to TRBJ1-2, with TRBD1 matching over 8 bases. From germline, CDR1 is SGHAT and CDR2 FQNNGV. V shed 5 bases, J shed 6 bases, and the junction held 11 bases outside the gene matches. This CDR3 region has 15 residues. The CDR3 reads CASSTTSTGDNGYTF. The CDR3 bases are TGTGCCAGCAGCACCACGTCGACAGGGGATAATGGCTACACCTTC.

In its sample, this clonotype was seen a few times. Here the CDR3 reads CASSPETGASYEQYF. CDR3 in DNA: TGCGCCAGCAGCCCTGAGACGGGGGCTAGCTACGAGCAGTACTTC. The chain has TRBV5-1 and TRBJ2-7, with D perhaps matching TRBD1 or TRBD2 (6 bases each). The germline V gene has CDR1 SGHRS and CDR2 YFSETQ. The length of the CDR3 is 15 residues. Trimming left V 4 bases short and J 3 bases short, with 17 bases between.

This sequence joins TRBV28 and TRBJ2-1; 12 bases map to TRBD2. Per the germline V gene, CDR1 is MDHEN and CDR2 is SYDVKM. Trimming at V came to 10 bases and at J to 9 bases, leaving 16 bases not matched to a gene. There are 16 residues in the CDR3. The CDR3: CAISAPLAGGFREQFF. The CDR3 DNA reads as TGTGCCATCTCTGCCCCACTAGCGGGAGGTTTTCGTGAGCAGTTCTTC. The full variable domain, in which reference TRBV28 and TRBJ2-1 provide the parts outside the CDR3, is DVKVTQSSRYLVKRTGEKVFLECVQDMDHENMFWYRQDPGLGLRLIYFSYDVKMKEKGDIPEGYSVSREKKERFSLILESASTNQTSMYLCAISAPLAGGFREQFFGPGTRLTVL.

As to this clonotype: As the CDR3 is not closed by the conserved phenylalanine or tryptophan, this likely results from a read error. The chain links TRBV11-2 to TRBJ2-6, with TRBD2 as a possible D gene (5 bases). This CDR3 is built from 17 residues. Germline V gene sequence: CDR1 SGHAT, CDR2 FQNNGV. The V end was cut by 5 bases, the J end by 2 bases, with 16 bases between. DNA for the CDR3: TGTGCCAGCAGCCGTGGACGGGGAATCACTGGGGCCAACGTCCTGACTCTC. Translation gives CASSRGRGITGANVLTL.

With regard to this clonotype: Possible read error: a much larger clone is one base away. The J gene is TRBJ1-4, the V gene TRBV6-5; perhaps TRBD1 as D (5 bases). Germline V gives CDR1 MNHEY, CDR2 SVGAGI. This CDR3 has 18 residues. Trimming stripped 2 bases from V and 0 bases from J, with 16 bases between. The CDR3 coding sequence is TGTGCCAGCAGTTACGATCGGGACGGCGTTGCAACTAATGAAAAACTGTTTTTT. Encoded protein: CASSYDRDGVATNEKLFF.

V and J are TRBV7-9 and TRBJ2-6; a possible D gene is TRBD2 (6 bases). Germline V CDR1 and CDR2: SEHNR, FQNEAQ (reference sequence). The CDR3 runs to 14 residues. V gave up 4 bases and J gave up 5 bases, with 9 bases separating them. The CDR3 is CASSWGVRANVLTF. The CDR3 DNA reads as TGTGCCAGCAGCTGGGGGGTTCGGGCCAACGTCCTGACTTTC. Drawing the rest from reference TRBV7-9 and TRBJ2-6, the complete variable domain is DTGVSQNPRHKITKRGQNVTFRCDPISEHNRLYWYRQTLGQGPEFLTYFQNEAQLEKSRLLSDRFSAERPKGSFSTLEIQRTEQGDSAMYLCASSWGVRANVLTFGAGSRLTVL.

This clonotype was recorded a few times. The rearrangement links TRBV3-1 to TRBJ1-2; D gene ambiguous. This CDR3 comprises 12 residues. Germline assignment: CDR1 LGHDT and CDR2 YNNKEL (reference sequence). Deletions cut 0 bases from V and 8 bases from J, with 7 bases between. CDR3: CASSQDSRGYTF. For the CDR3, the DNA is TGTGCCAGCAGCCAAGATTCCCGCGGCTACACCTTC.

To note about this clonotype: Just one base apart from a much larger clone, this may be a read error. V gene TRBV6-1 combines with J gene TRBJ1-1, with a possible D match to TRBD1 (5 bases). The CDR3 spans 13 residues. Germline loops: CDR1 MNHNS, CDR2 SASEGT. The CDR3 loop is CAGSEGWGAEAFF. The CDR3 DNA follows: TGTGCCGGCAGTGAAGGGTGGGGGGCTGAAGCTTTCTTT.

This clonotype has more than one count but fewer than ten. The CDR3 region is CASSFTGSRTEAFF. The CDR3 coding sequence is TGTGCCAGCAGCTTTACAGGGTCTCGCACTGAAGCTTTCTTT. The V gene is TRBV7-8, the J gene TRBJ1-1; D is perhaps TRBD1 (6 bases). The germline V gene has CDR1 SGHVS and CDR2 FQNEAQ. The CDR3 length is 14 residues. V was shortened by 3 bases and J by 4 bases, with 12 bases between the two germline ends.

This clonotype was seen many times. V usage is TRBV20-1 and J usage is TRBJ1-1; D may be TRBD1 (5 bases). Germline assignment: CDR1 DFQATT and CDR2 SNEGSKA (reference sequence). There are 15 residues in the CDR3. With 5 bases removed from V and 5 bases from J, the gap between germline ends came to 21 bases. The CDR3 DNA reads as TGCAGTGCTTCCCGTTGGGTCTCGGGGCCGACTGAAGCTTTCTTT. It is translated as CSASRWVSGPTEAFF.

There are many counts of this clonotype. The CDR3 protein is CASISGTGAFRPNTEAFF. The CDR3, as DNA: TGTGCCAGCATCTCCGGGACAGGGGCGTTTCGACCGAACACTGAAGCTTTCTTT. The chain links TRBV11-1 to TRBJ1-1; 10 bases line up with TRBD1. The J segment lost 1 base and the V segment lost 7 bases, leaving 15 bases of the junction unmatched. The CDR3 is made up of 18 amino acids. Germline CDR1 reads SGHAT; CDR2 reads FQDESV (reference sequence).

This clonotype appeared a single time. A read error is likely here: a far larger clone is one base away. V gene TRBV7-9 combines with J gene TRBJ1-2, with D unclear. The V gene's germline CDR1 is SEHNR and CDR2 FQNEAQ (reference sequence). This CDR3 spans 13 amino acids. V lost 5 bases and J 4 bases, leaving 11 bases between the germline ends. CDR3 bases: TGTGCCAGCAGCCGCGACACTACCTATGGCTACACCTTC. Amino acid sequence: CASSRDTTYGYTF.

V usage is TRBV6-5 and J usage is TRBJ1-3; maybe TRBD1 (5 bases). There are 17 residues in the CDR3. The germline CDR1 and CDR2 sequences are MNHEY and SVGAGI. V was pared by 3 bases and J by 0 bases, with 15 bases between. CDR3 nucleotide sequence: TGTGCCAGCAGTTATTCAAGAACGGGGGGCTCTGGAAACACCATATATTTT. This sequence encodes CASSYSRTGGSGNTIYF.

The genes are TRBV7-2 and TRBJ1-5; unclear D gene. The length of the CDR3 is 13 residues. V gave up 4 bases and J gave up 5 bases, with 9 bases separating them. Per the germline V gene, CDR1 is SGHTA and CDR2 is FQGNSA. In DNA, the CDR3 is TGTGCCAGCAGCTCCCTACCCGATCAGCCCCAGCATTTT. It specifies CASSSLPDQPQHF.

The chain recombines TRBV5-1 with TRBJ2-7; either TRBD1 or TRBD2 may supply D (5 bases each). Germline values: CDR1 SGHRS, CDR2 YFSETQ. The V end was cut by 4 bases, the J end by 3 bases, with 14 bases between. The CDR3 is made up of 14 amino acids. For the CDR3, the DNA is TGCGCCAGCAGCCCAGGGACCTCTGACTACGAGCAGTACTTC. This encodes CASSPGTSDYEQYF.

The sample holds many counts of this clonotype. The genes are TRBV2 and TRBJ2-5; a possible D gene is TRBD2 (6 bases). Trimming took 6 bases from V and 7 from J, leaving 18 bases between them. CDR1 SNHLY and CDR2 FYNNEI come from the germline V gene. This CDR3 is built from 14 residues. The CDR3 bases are TGTGCCAGCAGCCCCGGGACTCCCACGGGGACCCAGTACTTC. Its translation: CASSPGTPTGTQYF.